This T cell receptor (beta chain) was observed in a study of CD8+ T cells in alopecia areata. This clone was detected a few times. After isolation, RNA underwent reverse transcription to generate cDNA as the sequencing template. TCRdb's table, derived via immunoSEQ multiplex PCR, lists solely in-frame clones and lacks some. The sample has around 140,000 clones, almost 50% seen once. The sequences come from CD8+ T cells sorted from blood, collected at week 0. This TCR was sampled from a human donor with alopecia areata.

CDR3 coding DNA: TGTGCCAGCAGCTTGGACAGGGACTCTGTGGAGCAGTACTTC. It specifies CASSLDRDSVEQYF. The rearrangement links TRBV5-6 to TRBJ2-7, with D perhaps given as TRBD1 or TRBD2 (6 bases each). Between the trimmed V and J ends, which lost 0 bases and 7 bases, there was a span of 14 bases. The CDR3 covers 14 residues. CDR1 is SGHDT, CDR2 YYEEEE, per germline.